This passage covers 10 T cell receptor beta chains from one sample sequenced in a study of T cell clusters in autoimmune cytopenias. Each sample's input was 200 to 300 ng genomic DNA, some 40,000 genome equivalents. TRB was amplified by touch-down multiplex PCR, primer pools A and B combined. From the multiplex PCR reads, TCRdb lists one entry per CDR3 protein and no DNA. This table holds around 2,700 distinct CDR3 sequences. The sample consisted of peripheral blood. The origin of the receptors is a human donor with an autoimmune cytopenia or autoimmune hepatitis (not recorded which).

The chain links TRBV15 to TRBJ1-5; TCRdb gives TRBD1 as the D gene, but with no DNA this cannot be confirmed. Germline-derived CDR1 and CDR2 are LNHNV and YYDKDF (reference sequence). This CDR3 region has 14 residues. The CDR3 protein is CATSSEDRGEPQHF.

The chain has TRBV27 and TRBJ2-5; there is no DNA to check the TCRdb D call of TRBD1. CDR1 MNHEY and CDR2 SMNVEV come from the germline V gene (reference sequence). The CDR3 is 13 amino acids. This CDR3 reads CASSRDRQETQYF.

The chain carries TRBV18 and TRBJ2-5; TCRdb reports TRBD1, a call that lacks DNA to check it against. Germline CDR1 and CDR2: KGHSH and LQKENI. This CDR3 is 14 amino acids long. The CDR3 loop is CASGVGTDQETQYF.

In terms of frequency, this clonotype is medium-sized. This chain links TRBV13 with TRBJ2-5; absent DNA, TCRdb's TRBD2 call cannot be checked. Germline V CDR1 and CDR2: PRHDT, FYEKMQ (reference sequence). This CDR3 has 15 residues. CDR3 residues: CASSFSGGGQETQYF. Looking up the rest from reference TRBV13 and TRBJ2-5 gives the full variable domain: AAGVIQSPRHLIKEKRETATLKCYPIPRHDTVYWYQQGPGQDPQFLISFYEKMQSDKGSIPDRFSAQQFSDYHSELNMSSLELGDSALYFCASSFSGGGQETQYFGPGTRLLVL.

CDR3 protein: CASSFLTGSFLGYTF. The V gene is TRBV12-3 or TRBV12-4, the J gene TRBJ1-2. The CDR3 is 15 residues long.

This clonotype counts as medium-sized by frequency. V gene TRBV30 combines with J gene TRBJ2-2; TCRdb designates TRBD1, a call that cannot be tested without DNA. CDR1 is GTSNPN, CDR2 SVGIG, per germline (reference sequence). The CDR3 is 15 residues long. CDR3: CAWSTGIGVTGELFF.

This clonotype shows up as medium-sized by frequency. The genes are TRBV6-1 and TRBJ2-7; checking the TCRdb D call of TRBD2 is not possible without DNA. The CDR3 is made up of 17 amino acids. The germline V gene encodes CDR1 MNHNS and CDR2 SASEGT. The CDR3: CASSEPSKAGGPYEQYF.

Considering frequency, this clonotype is medium-sized (0.01 to 0.1%). This chain links TRBV11-1 with TRBJ2-2; TCRdb proposes TRBD1, but this gene call is untestable without DNA. CDR1 and CDR2 from the germline V gene are SGHAT and FQDESV (reference sequence). The CDR3 has 17 amino acids. CDR3 sequence: CASSLLSGVGNTGELFF.

By frequency, this clonotype is medium-sized. The chain has TRBV12-3 or TRBV12-4 and TRBJ2-7. The CDR3 extends over 12 amino acids. CDR3 amino acids: CASSFRAYEQYF.

The rearrangement joins TRBV20-1 to TRBJ2-7; TCRdb lists TRBD2, though no DNA is available to test this call. The CDR3 totals 13 residues. Germline CDR1 is DFQATT and CDR2 is SNEGSKA (reference sequence). The CDR3 is CSASRELAYEQYF.